Listed here is a single T cell receptor beta chain. The source of the sample is a study of cytomegalovirus exposure and HLA in healthy donors. Libraries were prepared by immunoSEQ multiplex PCR; TCRdb keeps only in-frame clonotypes and omits some of them. Here the sample spans about 160,000 clones, roughly nine tenths being singletons. Germline V gene data show CDR1 as KGHSH and CDR2 as LQKENI. This CDR3 has 14 amino acids. V lost 5 bases, J lost 3 bases, and 4 bases stayed unmatched. This clonotype was obtained from a woman in her late teens or twenties in good health and CMV-seropositive. This chain links TRBV18 with TRBJ2-7; 10 bases fit TRBD1. The specimen was PBMCs. The CDR3 is CASSAGTGDYEQYF. In nucleotides, the CDR3 is TGTGCCAGCTCAGCCGGGACAGGGGACTACGAGCAGTACTTC.